One sample yielded the 20 T cell receptor beta chains listed below, sequenced in a study of CD8 T cell repertoires and HIV-1 epitope variants. The antigens for these receptors are not known. Repertoires were generated with immunoSEQ multiplex PCR, while TCRdb's copy carries only in-frame clones and drops some. This table has roughly 4,000 clones, roughly three fifths appearing once. The sample consisted of cultured CD8+ T cells derived from PBMCs. These TCRs come from a male donor with HIV.

The V call is TRBV27, the J call TRBJ2-3; 11 nucleotides match TRBD2. The CDR3 sequence is 16 residues long. Germline V gene sequence: CDR1 MNHEY, CDR2 SMNVEV (reference sequence). The ends lost 6 bases at V and 6 bases at J; junction bases unmatched: 11. This chain's CDR3 is CASSSPVAGGADTQYF. In nucleotides, the CDR3 is TGTGCCAGCAGCTCCCCAGTAGCGGGGGGGGCGGATACGCAGTATTTT.

A few counts support this clone. The chain is built from TRBV28 and TRBJ1-4; D gene ambiguous. Germline V gene lookup returns CDR1 MDHEN and CDR2 SYDVKM. Deletions cut 6 bases from V and 6 bases from J, with 14 bases between. The CDR3 is 14 residues long. The CDR3 nucleotides read TGTGCCAGCAGCTACGAGGGTGGGGATGAAAAACTGTTTTTT. This translates into CASSYEGGDEKLFF.

The rearrangement joins TRBV7-9 to TRBJ2-7, with D perhaps TRBD1 or TRBD2 (6 bases each). Germline assignment: CDR1 SEHNR and CDR2 FQNEAQ (reference sequence). Trimming stripped 5 bases from V and 2 bases from J, with 13 bases between. This CDR3 comprises 14 residues. CDR3: CASSPRGVPYEQYF. In nucleotides, the CDR3 is TGTGCCAGCAGCCCAAGGGGGGTACCCTACGAGCAGTACTTC.

The chain links TRBV7-9 to TRBJ2-7; 8 nucleotides align to TRBD2. CDR1 and CDR2 (germline): SEHNR, FQNEAQ (reference sequence). Germline trimming cut 2 bases from V and 1 base from J; bases unmatched to any gene: 7. The CDR3 runs to 16 residues. Here the CDR3 DNA reads TGTGCCAGCAGCTTATCGCTAGCGGGTCTGTCCTACGAGCAGTACTTC. This codes for CASSLSLAGLSYEQYF.

The chain employs TRBV4-3 and TRBJ1-2, with 7 bases identical to TRBD1. The V gene's germline CDR1 is LGHNA and CDR2 YSLEER. The V gene end was trimmed by 0 bases and the J gene end by 4 bases; junction bases not matched to a gene: 5. The CDR3 length is 15 residues. The CDR3 region is CASSQDLDRLYGYTF. DNA of the CDR3: TGCGCCAGCAGCCAAGATCTGGACAGGCTCTATGGCTACACCTTC.

This clone was counted a few times. The V call is TRBV19, the J call TRBJ2-4; 11 bases match TRBD2. This CDR3 has 18 amino acids. V gave up 7 bases and J gave up 5 bases; unmatched junction bases: 16. Germline values: CDR1 LNHDA, CDR2 SQIVND (reference sequence). The DNA of the CDR3 is TGTGCCAGTAACGATCGGAGGTGGGGGGGACTAGCGGAAAACATTCAGTACTTC. It encodes CASNDRRWGGLAENIQYF. Full variable domain (outside the CDR3, taken from reference TRBV19 and TRBJ2-4): DGGITQSPKYLFRKEGQNVTLSCEQNLNHDAMYWYRQDPGQGLRLIYYSQIVNDFQKGDIAEGYSVSREKKESFPLTVTSAQKNPTAFYLCASNDRRWGGLAENIQYFGAGTRLSVL.

This chain joins TRBV6-1 and TRBJ2-7; TRBD1 matches at 7 bases. V dropped 8 bases and J dropped 2; count of bases not matched to a gene: 6. The CDR3 has 13 amino acids. Germline CDR1 MNHNS, CDR2 SASEGT. CDR3 nucleotides: TGTGCCAGCCGATCCGGGACAGCCTACGAGCAGTACTTC. Amino acid sequence: CASRSGTAYEQYF.

The V and J genes are TRBV6-5 and TRBJ1-4; D might be TRBD1 (6 bases). This CDR3 has 15 residues. The germline V gene encodes CDR1 MNHEY and CDR2 SVGAGI. V dropped 2 bases and J dropped 0 bases, with 7 bases sitting between them. This chain's CDR3 is CASSYQGTTNEKLFF. The CDR3 DNA reads TGTGCCAGCAGTTACCAGGGGACAACTAATGAAAAACTGTTTTTT.

The V and J genes are TRBV7-9 and TRBJ2-7; 8 bases align to TRBD1. From germline, CDR1 is SEHNR and CDR2 FQNEAQ (reference sequence). This CDR3 has 16 amino acids. V dropped 5 bases and J dropped 3; count of bases not matched to a gene: 12. The CDR3 coding sequence is TGTGCCAGCAGCCCGCCCACAGGACAGGGCCTCTACGAGCAGTACTTC. Translated, it gives CASSPPTGQGLYEQYF.

The V and J genes are TRBV18 and TRBJ1-1; TRBD1 is a possible D gene (5 bases). The V end lost 3 bases, the J end lost 2 bases, and 16 bases lay between the germline ends. This CDR3 region has 16 residues. Germline V CDR1 and CDR2: KGHSH, LQKENI. The CDR3 region is CASSPRDLLGNTEAFF. The CDR3 nucleotides are TGTGCCAGCTCACCCCGGGACCTATTAGGAAACACTGAAGCTTTCTTT.

This rearrangement joins TRBV4-3 to TRBJ1-5; D remains ambiguous. The CDR3 extends over 15 amino acids. From germline, CDR1 is LGHNA and CDR2 YSLEER. V was trimmed by 0 bases and J by 0 bases, leaving 6 bases between them. CDR3 loop: CASSQDWGSNQPQHF. CDR3 in DNA: TGCGCCAGCAGCCAAGATTGGGGTAGCAATCAGCCCCAGCATTTT.

CDR3 region: CASRPRGGFIPLHF. DNA for the CDR3: TGTGCCAGTAGGCCACGGGGGGGGTTTATACCCCTCCACTTT. J is TRBJ1-6 and V is TRBV19, with D maybe TRBD1 (5 bases). From germline, CDR1 is LNHDA and CDR2 SQIVND (reference sequence). CDR3 size: 14 residues. V was trimmed by 6 bases and J by 12 bases, leaving 18 bases between them. Drawing the rest from reference TRBV19 and TRBJ1-6, the complete variable domain is DGGITQSPKYLFRKEGQNVTLSCEQNLNHDAMYWYRQDPGQGLRLIYYSQIVNDFQKGDIAEGYSVSREKKESFPLTVTSAQKNPTAFYLCASRPRGGFIPLHFGNGTRLTVT.

V gene TRBV7-9 combines with J gene TRBJ2-3; D gene uncertain. The V gene lost 5 bases and the J gene lost 2 bases, with 8 bases spanning the gap. Germline values: CDR1 SEHNR, CDR2 FQNEAQ (reference sequence). This CDR3 has 13 amino acids. CDR3 sequence reads: CASSQLVTDTQYF. CDR3 coding DNA: TGTGCCAGCAGCCAGTTGGTCACAGATACGCAGTATTTT.

This clone is medium-sized within its sample. Here the CDR3 reads CASSLQVPGEGYTF. The CDR3 DNA sequence: TGTGCCAGCAGCTTACAGGTGCCAGGGGAAGGCTACACCTTC. This chain links TRBV7-2 with TRBJ1-2; a weak D match, TRBD1 (6 bases). V gave up 2 bases and J gave up 8 bases, with 15 bases separating them. In germline, CDR1 is SGHTA, CDR2 FQGNSA. The CDR3 contains 14 residues.

Judged by abundance, this clone is medium-sized (0.01 to 0.1%). The genes are TRBV4-1 and TRBJ2-7, with 8 bases that match TRBD2. This CDR3 spans 13 amino acids. Trimming cost V 1 base and J 5 bases; bases outside gene matches: 1. CDR1 is MGHRA, CDR2 YSYEKL, per germline. The CDR3 reads CASSQGTSNEQYF. The CDR3 DNA follows: TGCGCCAGCAGCCAAGGGACTAGCAACGAGCAGTACTTC.

The V call is TRBV7-8, the J call TRBJ2-6; 10 bases align to TRBD1. Unmatched junction bases numbered 14, after V lost 5 bases and J lost 19 bases. This CDR3 comprises 14 residues. Germline assignment: CDR1 SGHVS and CDR2 FQNEAQ. CDR3 DNA: TGTGCCAGCAGCCAAGGTCGGCGGACAGGGGGGTTTACTTTC. It codes for CASSQGRRTGGFTF.

V and J are TRBV6-1 and TRBJ2-7; D gene uncertain. The V gene lost 1 base and the J gene lost 2 bases, with 9 bases spanning the gap. Germline CDR1 and CDR2: MNHNS and SASEGT. CDR3 length: 14 residues. The CDR3 sequence: CASSEGAGPYEQYF. The CDR3 nucleotides read TGTGCCAGCAGTGAAGGAGCAGGTCCCTACGAGCAGTACTTC.

This chain links TRBV10-3 with TRBJ2-3, with 7 nucleotides matching TRBD2. Germline V gene sequence: CDR1 ENHRY, CDR2 SYGVKD. V lost 8 bases, J lost 2 bases, and 7 bases stayed unmatched. This CDR3 is built from 14 residues. The CDR3 nucleotides read TGTGCCATCCGGAGCGGGGACCACACAGATACGCAGTATTTT. As protein: CAIRSGDHTDTQYF.

The rearrangement uses TRBV6-5 and TRBJ2-7; 7 bases align to TRBD1. The V segment lost 3 bases and the J segment 0 bases; nucleotides outside the gene matches: 8. Germline CDR1 and CDR2: MNHEY and SVGAGI. This CDR3 has 16 amino acids. The CDR3 DNA reads TGTGCCAGCAGTTATAGATTCGGACAGGACTCCTACGAGCAGTACTTC. Amino acid sequence: CASSYRFGQDSYEQYF.

V usage is TRBV7-9 and J usage is TRBJ2-1; the match to TRBD2 covers 8 bases. J was trimmed by 4 bases and V by 5 bases; bases with no gene match: 7. The CDR3 covers 15 residues. Germline V gene sequence: CDR1 SEHNR, CDR2 FQNEAQ (reference sequence). CDR3 residues: CASSPGPSGYNEQFF. The CDR3 DNA reads as TGTGCCAGCAGCCCTGGGCCTAGCGGGTACAATGAGCAGTTCTTC.